Sequencing of this TCR beta chain was carried out in a study of cytomegalovirus exposure and HLA in healthy donors. V lost 6 bases and J lost 5; bases outside the gene matches: 10. The CDR3 extends over 15 amino acids. CDR1 and CDR2 from the germline V gene are SNHLY and FYNNEI. Using immunoSEQ multiplex PCR, the repertoire was profiled, and TCRdb retains in-frame clones only, with some absent. The profile shows under 250,000 clones, roughly 81% of them singletons. The TCR originated in a woman aged 25 to 39 in good health and CMV-seronegative. The chain uses TRBV2 and TRBJ2-1; TRBD2 matches at 7 bases. The sequenced material came from PBMCs. CDR3 DNA: TGTGCCAGCAGGACCTCTAGCGGTCCTCACAATGAGCAGTTCTTC. It encodes CASRTSSGPHNEQFF.